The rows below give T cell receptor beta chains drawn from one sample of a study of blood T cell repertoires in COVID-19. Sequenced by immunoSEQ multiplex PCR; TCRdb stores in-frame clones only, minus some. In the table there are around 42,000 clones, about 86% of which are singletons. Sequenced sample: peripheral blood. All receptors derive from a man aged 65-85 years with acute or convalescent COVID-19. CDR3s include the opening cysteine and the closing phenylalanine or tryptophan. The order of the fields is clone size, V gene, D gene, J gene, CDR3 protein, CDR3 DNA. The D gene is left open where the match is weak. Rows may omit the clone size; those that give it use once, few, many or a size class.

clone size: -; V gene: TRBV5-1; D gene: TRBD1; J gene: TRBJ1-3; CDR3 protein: CASSPGPGTGVNTIYF; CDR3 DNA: TGCGCCAGCAGCCCTGGTCCCGGGACAGGGGTGAACACCATATATTTT
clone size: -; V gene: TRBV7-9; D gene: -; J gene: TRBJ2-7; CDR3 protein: CASSLVGGNYEQYF; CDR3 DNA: TGTGCCAGCAGCTTAGTTGGGGGCAACTACGAGCAGTACTTC
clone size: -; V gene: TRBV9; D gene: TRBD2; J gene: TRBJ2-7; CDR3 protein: CASSIAGVSNEQYF; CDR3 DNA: TGTGCCAGCAGCATAGCGGGAGTTAGCAACGAGCAGTACTTC
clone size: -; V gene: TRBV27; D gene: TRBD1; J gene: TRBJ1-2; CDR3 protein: CASSLARDRRRGYTF; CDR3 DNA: TGTGCCAGCAGCCTCGCCCGGGACAGGCGGCGGGGCTACACCTTC
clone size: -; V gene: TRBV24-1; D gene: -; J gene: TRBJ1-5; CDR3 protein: CATSEQNQPQHF; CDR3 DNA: TGTGCCACCAGTGAACAAAATCAGCCCCAGCATTTT
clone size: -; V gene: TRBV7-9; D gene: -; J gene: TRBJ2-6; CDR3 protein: CASSLGGGSADPGANVLTF; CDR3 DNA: TGTGCCAGCAGCTTGGGCGGGGGCAGCGCCGACCCTGGGGCCAACGTCCTGACTTTC
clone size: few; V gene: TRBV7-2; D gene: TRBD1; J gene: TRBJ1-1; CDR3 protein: CASSSEVGTGPDMNTEAFF; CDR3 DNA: TGTGCCAGCAGCTCCGAAGTCGGGACAGGGCCCGACATGAACACTGAAGCTTTCTTT
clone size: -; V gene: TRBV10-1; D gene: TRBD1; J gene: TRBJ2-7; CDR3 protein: CASSEQGDTSEYF; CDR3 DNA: TGCGCCAGCAGTGAGCAGGGGGATACTTCGGAGTACTTC
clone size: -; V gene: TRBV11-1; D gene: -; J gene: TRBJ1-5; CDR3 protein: CASVRGAGQPQHF; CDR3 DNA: TGTGCCAGCGTCAGGGGCGCGGGTCAGCCCCAGCATTTT
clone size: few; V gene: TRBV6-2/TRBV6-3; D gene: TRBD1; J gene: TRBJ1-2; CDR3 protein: CASSYRTGGAYGYTF; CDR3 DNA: TGTGCCAGCAGTTACCGGACAGGGGGCGCATATGGCTACACCTTC
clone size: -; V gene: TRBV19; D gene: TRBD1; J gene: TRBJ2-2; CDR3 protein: CASSWRGTGAMNTGELFF; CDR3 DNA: TGTGCCAGTAGTTGGAGAGGCACAGGGGCTATGAACACCGGGGAGCTGTTTTTT
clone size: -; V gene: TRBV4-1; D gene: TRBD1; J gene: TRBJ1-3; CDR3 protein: CASSQADRGSGNTIYF; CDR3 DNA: TGCGCCAGCAGCCAAGCGGACAGGGGCTCTGGAAACACCATATATTTT
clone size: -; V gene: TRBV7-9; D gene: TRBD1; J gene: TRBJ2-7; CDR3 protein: CASSFRDRSGEQYF; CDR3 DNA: TGTGCCAGCAGCTTCCGGGACAGGTCGGGGGAGCAGTACTTC
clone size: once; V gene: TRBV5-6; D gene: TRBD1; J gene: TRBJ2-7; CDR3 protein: CASSNGGTGGWEQYF; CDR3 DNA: TGTGCCAGCAGCAACGGCGGGACAGGGGGTTGGGAGCAGTACTTC
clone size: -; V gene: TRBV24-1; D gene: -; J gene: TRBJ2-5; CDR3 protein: CATSSVLQEETQYF; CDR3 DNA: TGTGCCACCAGTTCGGTCCTTCAGGAAGAGACCCAGTACTTC
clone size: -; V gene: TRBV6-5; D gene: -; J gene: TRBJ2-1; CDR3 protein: CASTRGSYYNEQFF; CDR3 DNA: TGTGCCAGCACCCGAGGGTCTTACTACAATGAGCAGTTCTTC
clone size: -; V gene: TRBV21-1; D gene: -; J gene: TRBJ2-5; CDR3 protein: CASSKGQAEETQYF; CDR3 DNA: TGTGCCAGCAGCAAAGGACAGGCTGAAGAGACCCAGTACTTC
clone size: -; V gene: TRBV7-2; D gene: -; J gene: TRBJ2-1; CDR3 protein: CASSPAGRGGEQFF; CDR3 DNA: TGTGCCAGCAGCCCTGCCGGGCGGGGCGGTGAGCAGTTCTTC
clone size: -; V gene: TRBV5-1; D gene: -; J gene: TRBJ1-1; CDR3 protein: CASSLSGREAFF; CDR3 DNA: TGCGCCAGCAGCTTATCAGGGCGCGAAGCTTTCTTT
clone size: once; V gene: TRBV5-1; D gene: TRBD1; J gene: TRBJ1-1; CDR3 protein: CASSLGTGRAFF; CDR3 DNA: TGCGCCAGCAGCTTAGGGACAGGACGAGCTTTCTTT
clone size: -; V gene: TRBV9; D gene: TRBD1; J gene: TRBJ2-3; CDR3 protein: CASSVDIPGQGAATQYF; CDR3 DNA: TGTGCCAGCAGCGTAGACATACCGGGACAGGGGGCCGCAACACAGTATTTT
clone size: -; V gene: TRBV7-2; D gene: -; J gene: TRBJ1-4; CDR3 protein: CASSLGRGPTNEKLFF; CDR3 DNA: TGTGCCAGCAGCTTAGGGCGGGGGCCAACTAATGAAAAACTGTTTTTT
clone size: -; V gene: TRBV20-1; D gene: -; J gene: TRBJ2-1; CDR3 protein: CSASIYNEQFF; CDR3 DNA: TGCAGTGCTAGCATTTACAATGAGCAGTTCTTC
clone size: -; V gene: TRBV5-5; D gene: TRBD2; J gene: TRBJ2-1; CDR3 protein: CASSLGGSSYNEQFF; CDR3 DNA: TGTGCCAGCAGCTTGGGCGGGAGCTCCTACAATGAGCAGTTCTTC
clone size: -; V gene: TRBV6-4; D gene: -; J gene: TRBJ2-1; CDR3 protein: CASSESGVAWNEQFF; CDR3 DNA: TGTGCCAGCAGTGAGTCAGGGGTGGCGTGGAATGAGCAGTTCTTC
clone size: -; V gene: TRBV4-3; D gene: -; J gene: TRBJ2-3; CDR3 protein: CASSQEQEDTQYF; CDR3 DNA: TGCGCCAGCAGCCAAGAACAGGAAGATACGCAGTATTTT
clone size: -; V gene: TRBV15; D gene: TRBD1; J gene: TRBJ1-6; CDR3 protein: CATSRGGGDSPLHF; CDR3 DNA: TGTGCCACCAGCAGAGGAGGGGGCGATTCACCCCTCCACTTT
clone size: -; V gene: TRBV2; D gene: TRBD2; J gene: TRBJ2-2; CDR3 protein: CASSYGAGVRTGELFF; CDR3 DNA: TGTGCCAGCAGCTACGGAGCGGGGGTTAGGACCGGGGAGCTGTTTTTT
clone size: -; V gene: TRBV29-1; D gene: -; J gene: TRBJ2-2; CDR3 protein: CSVVVSAGELFF; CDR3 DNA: TGCAGCGTTGTAGTATCTGCCGGGGAGCTGTTTTTT
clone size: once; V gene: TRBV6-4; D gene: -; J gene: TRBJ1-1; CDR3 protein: CASSAGTEAFF; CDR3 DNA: TGTGCCAGCAGTGCCGGTACTGAAGCTTTCTTT
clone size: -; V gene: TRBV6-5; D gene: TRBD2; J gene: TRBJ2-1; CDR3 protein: CASSYPGLAGVGEQFF; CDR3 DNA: TGTGCCAGCAGTTACCCGGGACTAGCGGGAGTAGGTGAGCAGTTCTTC
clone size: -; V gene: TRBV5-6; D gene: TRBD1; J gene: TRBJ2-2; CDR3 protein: CASSSGTGGFYGTGELFF; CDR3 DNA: TGTGCCAGCAGCTCGGGGACAGGGGGCTTTTATGGCACCGGGGAGCTGTTTTTT
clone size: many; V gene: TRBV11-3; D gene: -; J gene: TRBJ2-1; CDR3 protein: CASSLGAGFDNEQFF; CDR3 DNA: TGTGCCAGCAGCTTAGGGGCGGGATTCGACAATGAGCAGTTCTTC
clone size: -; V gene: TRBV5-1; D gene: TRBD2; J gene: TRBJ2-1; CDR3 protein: CASSRGTSGHNEQFF; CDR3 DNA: TGCGCCAGCAGCCGGGGGACTAGCGGCCACAATGAGCAGTTCTTC
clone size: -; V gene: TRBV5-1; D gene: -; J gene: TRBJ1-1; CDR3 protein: CASSLVGGFNTEAFF; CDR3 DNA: TGCGCCAGCAGCTTGGTCGGGGGGTTCAACACTGAAGCTTTCTTT
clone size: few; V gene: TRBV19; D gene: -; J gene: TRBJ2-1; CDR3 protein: CASSPLGLEQFF; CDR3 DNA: TGTGCCAGTAGTCCCTTGGGGCTTGAGCAGTTCTTC
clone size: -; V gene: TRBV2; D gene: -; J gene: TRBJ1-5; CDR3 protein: CASEPTVNQPQHF; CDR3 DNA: TGTGCCAGCGAACCCACAGTTAATCAGCCCCAGCATTTT
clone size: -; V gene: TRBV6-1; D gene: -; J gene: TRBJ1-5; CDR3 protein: CASSEIQGRNQPQHF; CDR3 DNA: TGTGCCAGCAGTGAGATACAGGGACGGAACCAGCCCCAGCATTTT
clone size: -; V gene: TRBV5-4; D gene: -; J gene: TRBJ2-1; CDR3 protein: CASSQIHEGNEQFF; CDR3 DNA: TGTGCCAGCAGCCAAATCCACGAGGGAAATGAGCAGTTCTTC
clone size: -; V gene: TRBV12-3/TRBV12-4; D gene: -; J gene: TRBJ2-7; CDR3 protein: CASSFIGTREQYF; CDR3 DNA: TGTGCCAGCAGTTTCATTGGGACTCGGGAGCAGTACTTC
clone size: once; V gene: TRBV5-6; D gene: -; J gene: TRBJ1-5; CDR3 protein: CASSSWGSNQPQHF; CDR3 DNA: TGTGCCAGCAGCTCCTGGGGCAGCAATCAGCCCCAGCATTTT
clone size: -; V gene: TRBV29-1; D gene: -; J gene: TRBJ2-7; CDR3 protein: CSAGQDTIYEQYF; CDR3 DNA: TGCAGCGCCGGGCAGGACACTATTTACGAGCAGTACTTC